Sequencing of this TCR beta chain was carried out in a study of T cells in tuberculosis. Study-level points and caveats: Smaller alpha distances in active tuberculosis partly reflected shorter CDR3-alpha lengths.

Clones were sequenced by immunoSEQ multiplex PCR, and TCRdb holds only the in-frame ones, with some missing. Altogether roughly 29,000 clones are present, approximately 93% being singletons, with the ten largest covering less than 5.5%. On average about 100,000 T cells per donor were immunosequenced. For this clone: Its matching antigen is unknown.

CDR1 is LGHNA, CDR2 YSLEER, per germline. This CDR3 region has 14 residues. The ends were cut back, 4 bases at V and 4 bases at J, with 13 bases in the middle. This chain links TRBV4-3 with TRBJ1-1; D call uncertain. Sequencing used PBMCs. The receptor comes from a donor aged 10-30 years with latent tuberculosis or without tuberculosis infection. Here the CDR3 reads CASSRSSSSTEAFF. Written as DNA, the CDR3 is TGCGCCAGCAGCCGATCAAGTTCGAGCACTGAAGCTTTCTTT.